This T cell receptor (beta chain) originates from a study of cytomegalovirus exposure and HLA in healthy donors (dated by TCRdb to 2016 to 2017). In the study overall: According to an earlier analysis of 587 of the donors, some 180 million T cells yielded 117 million unique TCR beta sequences and about 280 Gb of sequence data. Genome-wide SNP genotypes for about 60% of the roughly 670 donors were used in a later genetic analysis, which treated that subset as a discovery cohort. An early release that covered about 600 HLA-typed donors contained 300 to 350 gigabases of sequencing data and tens of millions of unique TCR sequences. A later analysis re-examined previously published TCR beta repertoires from more than 650 donors and added high-resolution HLA genotyping to investigate patterns of TCR occurrence. The number of donors typed differed by locus, with roughly 620-630 for A, B, C, DRB1 and DQB1, around 560 for DQA1, over 600 for DPA1, and some 450 for DPB1. Because of strong linkage in the cohort, five DR-DQ haplotypes were treated as single units for association and clustering. To predict cytomegalovirus infection status, the study combined high-throughput TCR immunosequencing, statistical association of individual TCRs with disease status, and machine learning. HLA typing covered class I and class II loci at four-digit resolution. The study used immunosequencing to profile the T cell repertoires of approximately 630 subjects and linked those repertoires to cytomegalovirus serostatus. Across 300 to 400 genotyped donors of the cohort, an average of 235,054 unique TCR beta nucleotide sequences per donor were sequenced, and roughly 17% of those sequences were non-productive. Alongside the repertoire data, information on donor age, sex, ethnicity and CMV serostatus was compiled. All discovery cohort repertoires had been generated on a single sequencing platform. Besides the first cohort of about 730 subjects, a separate validation cohort made up of 120 different subjects was used. The aim of the study was to test whether cataloging public T cell receptors could identify signatures of past pathogen exposure. An earlier analysis of some 500 of the donors used high-throughput TCR beta sequencing to judge whether each TCR beta V gene segment behaved as functional or pseudogenic. Among the approximately 400 genotyped donors, 81% belonged to the genetic ancestry cluster associated with self-reported Caucasian donors. The later analysis used no new phenotypic data to find candidate immune exposures, relying instead on TCR beta sequences and their occurrence across donors. Paper-wide results and their limitations: The 87-base-pair reads could not distinguish some IMGT-functional V segments, including TRBV6-2 and TRBV6-3, so those segments were excluded. In a later analysis, several top co-occurrence clusters were reported to appear linked to parvovirus B19, influenza, CMV and Epstein-Barr virus. In a later analysis, about 16,000 TCR beta sequences were associated with specific HLA alleles at a false discovery rate of 0.05. V-gene and J-gene trimming of TCR beta chains was associated with a missense DCLRE1C variant in a later genetic analysis, and the association was replicated in an independent cohort. Immune exposure information for the cohort was limited to CMV serostatus. A cluster of highly shared sequence variants was judged likely to represent a technical artifact of the sequencing pipeline. In a later analysis, most CMV-associated TCR beta chains were found to appear HLA-restricted, with HLA associations seemingly driven largely by CMV exposure. HLA typing was unavailable for some donors at each locus, so association tests used only the typed subset. In a later genetic analysis, fewer N-insertions in productive TCRs were reported among donors in an Asian-associated ancestry cluster than the approximately 670-donor mean. The authors suggested that the approach could potentially be extended to other disease states and immunological phenotypes. A later analysis found that HLA-associated TCR beta chains were more clonally expanded and had lower generation probabilities than equally common non-associated chains. The earlier analysis of around 600 of the donors excluded roughly 17 rarely observed V segments, including chromosome 9 orphons, because counts were too low. In an earlier analysis of approximately 590 of the donors, most TCR beta V segments appeared in productive rearrangements about 90% or about 30% of the time, broadly matching IMGT annotations. A few of the identified cytomegalovirus-associated TCR beta chains were confirmed in vitro to be specific for cytomegalovirus antigens. Linkage disequilibrium might explain the correlated functional status among segregating V segments, but an unknown experimental factor could not be ruled out. The presence/absence analyses assumed that sequencing depth was roughly uniform across donors, and that assumption may not be true. When HLA alleles, especially DR and DQ, strongly co-occurred, TCR associations were difficult to assign to individual alleles. Most TCR sequences were observed very rarely across donors, whereas some public TCRs were present in many individuals. A further reported finding was that TCR beta sequences accurately predicted the HLA-A and HLA-B alleles for most subjects in the first cohort. In the study, around 150 TCR beta chains were listed as associated with cytomegalovirus. Only TCR beta chains were sequenced in this cohort, and the absence of alpha or paired-chain data limited detectable features. In both the original and validation cohorts, the classifier was reported to diagnose cytomegalovirus status with high specificity and sensitivity. According to a later analysis, TCR association rates differed among HLA loci, with DRB1 alleles showing the most associated TCRs and HLA-C alleles showing the fewest.

As for this clone: Its binding antigen is unknown. No per-base quality is available; no much larger clone lies one base away.

The library was generated by the immunoSEQ multiplex PCR assay. For the multiplex PCR, a mixture combining 60 forward primers for TCR Vbeta segments and 13 reverse primers for TCR Jbeta segments was used. Amplification of the CDR3 region of rearranged TCR beta genes was performed with a multiplex PCR assay on genomic DNA. Amplified TCR beta libraries were sequenced as 87-base-pair reads on the Illumina HiSeq System. The original methods were these. Across the 670 or so repertoires, a later analysis counted 80 million or so unique TCR beta chains, 9 million to 14 million of which were shared by at least two donors. A nearest-neighbor algorithm error-corrected the raw reads and collapsed the reads into unique sequences, merging closely related sequences to remove PCR and sequencing errors. CDR3 sequences were aligned to IMGT reference sequences to assign V, D and J gene segments. For a sequence to be retained, at least a six-nucleotide match to both a V gene segment and a J gene segment was required. A rearrangement was called productive if the CDR3 had no stop codons and remained in frame with V and J, and every other rearrangement was called non-productive. CDR3 was defined by IMGT convention, running from the second conserved V-encoded cysteine to the conserved J-encoded phenylalanine. In an earlier analysis of around 600 of the donors, sequences lacking an unambiguous match to a single V gene segment were excluded. An earlier analysis of a few hundred of the donors called V segments functional above 56.7% productive rearrangements and segregating when the between-donor standard deviation exceeded 5%. A statistical classification framework was developed to diagnose cytomegalovirus status using the catalog of TCR beta chain sequences. In a later analysis, V and J genes were assigned by comparing TCR nucleotide sequences against IMGT/GENE-DB human TR gene sequences. A later analysis assigned CDR3 sequences and most-parsimonious VDJ recombination scenarios with the TCRdist pipeline. In a later analysis, every TCR beta chain was defined by the combination of its CDR3 amino acid sequence and its V-gene family, and reads without a unique V-gene family were dropped. To address suspected cross-contamination and a sequencing artifact, a later analysis removed approximately 590 highly shared, low-generation-probability nucleotide sequences. In a later analysis, a clonal expansion index was calculated for each public chain from normalized within-repertoire ranks of inferred template counts. Generation probabilities in a later analysis came from a VDJ recombination model fitted to out-of-frame rearrangements, and those results were checked against IGoR. Hypergeometric tests were used in a later analysis to score TCR-TCR, TCR-HLA and TCR-CMV co-occurrence, with a repertoire-size bias correction applied to the TCR pairs. A later analysis estimated false discovery rates by permuting HLA or CMV assignments 20 times. In a later analysis, co-occurring TCRs were grouped with DBSCAN, and TCRdist sequence similarity was added when clustering was performed within HLA-allele-positive subsets. For co-occurrence clustering, repertoires with fewer than 30,000 or more than 120,000 public chains were excluded, along with roughly 5 repertoires with anomalous nucleotide sharing. In its TCRdb copy, this immuneACCESS table keeps in-frame sequences only and misses some clones. Where compared with another copy, unresolved V genes explain less than half of these, and the others have no known cause. D and trimming come from the DNA, and the V and J calls and clone size come from that table. The sample has 140,000 to 150,000 clones on record, about 80% of them singletons. Around 10% of the sample belongs to the ten largest clones.

The cohort comprised under 700 healthy bone marrow donors. Cohort members were all nominally healthy when sampled, although unrecorded immune exposures were likely present. The donor tested CMV seropositive and was one of the 289 seropositive cohort members. Every donor gave a peripheral blood sample, and the peripheral blood mononuclear cells from that sample were used for TCR beta sequencing. The Qiagen DNeasy Blood Extraction Kit was used to extract genomic DNA from the blood cell samples. The CDR3 holds 14 amino acids from the cysteine to the phenylalanine. CDR3 DNA is the only sequence kept; it has 42 bases, read in frame from the first base. The trim is 2 bases for V and 0 bases for J, with a gap of 8 bases between the germline ends. Via the germline V gene, CDR1 is KGHSH and CDR2 LQKENI.

The sequenced sample was PBMCs. The chain joins TRBV18 to TRBJ2-7, with the identity of the D gene unclear. This clonotype was sampled from a woman aged 60-70 years in good health and CMV-seropositive. In nucleotides, the sequence is TGTGCCAGCTCACCAAAGGAGTACTCCTACGAGCAGTACTTC. It translates to CASSPKEYSYEQYF.